This TCR beta chain is from a study of OX40 agonist ivuxolimab in advanced cancers. Regarding the study in general: Ivuxolimab was a fully human IgG2 agonistic monoclonal antibody targeting the costimulatory receptor OX40 (CD134). Intravenous ivuxolimab was administered to patients every 2 weeks at six dose levels: 0.01, 0.1, 0.3, 1.5, 3 and 10 mg/kg. Of the roughly 52 dose-escalation patients, hepatocellular carcinoma was present in about 20, melanoma in approximately 15, renal cell carcinoma in 9 and head and neck cancer in 9. In the dose-escalation cohort, more than 80% of patients were male, and the mean age was approximately 60 years with a range of roughly 20 to 80. Prior anti-PD-1, anti-PD-L1 or anti-CTLA-4 therapy was permitted, and 30% to 50% of dose-escalation patients had received checkpoint inhibitors. Three dose-escalation patients achieved partial responses, one with hepatocellular carcinoma and two with cutaneous melanoma. Peripheral TCRbeta sequencing aimed to test whether ivuxolimab altered TCR sequence diversity and caused clonal T-cell expansion. The paper covers the monotherapy dose-escalation part of the phase I ivuxolimab trial, which included N of about 56 patients.

As concerns this clone: Its antigen is still unknown. No base qualities exist here, and no much larger clone lies one base off it.

For sequencing of the TCRbeta CDR3 region, genomic DNA was extracted from the sorted cells. The immunoSEQ Assay was used for sequencing of TCRbeta CDR3 regions. In TCRdb, the immuneACCESS table is reduced to in-frame sequences with V and J assigned. These tables do not hold every clone; where another copy was compared, an unresolved V gene accounts for under half, and the others remain unexplained. In this sample the table shows about 50,000 clones, nearly 90% of which occur a single time. Of the sample, around 0.61% is held by the ten largest clones. Patients with autoimmune disease history or receiving systemic immunosuppression were excluded from the trial. Peripheral blood for TCR sequencing was drawn from every dose cohort at baseline, at cycle 4 day 1 and at cycle 7 day 1. Samples were obtained from an open-label, multicenter, first-in-human phase I dose-escalation trial of ivuxolimab. The trial enrolled adults with locally advanced or metastatic head and neck squamous cell, hepatocellular, melanoma or renal cell carcinoma. Before TCR sequencing, CD4+ and CD8+ T cells were separately sorted from peripheral blood.

Study-level results and caveats: The antigen specificity of the peripheral T cells that underwent clonal expansion was not determined. Low levels of normalized T-cell clonal expansion were also seen in some nonresponding patients. On average, CD8+ T cells showed more expanded clones than CD4+ T cells after ivuxolimab. In partial responders in the 0.1-3.0 mg/kg groups, normalized peripheral clonal expansion was found to be among the lowest, especially among CD8+ T cells. At doses of 0.1 to 3.0 mg/kg, clonal expansion of both CD4+ and CD8+ T cells in blood was seen between baseline and week 6.

From a lookup of the germline V gene (reference sequence), CDR1 and CDR2 are MNHNY and SVGAGI. V loses 4 bases of germline sequence and J loses 9 bases, and the interval between the two ends is 13 bases. From the cysteine through the phenylalanine, the CDR3 covers 12 amino acids. CDR3 DNA is the only sequence kept; it has 36 bases, read in frame from the first base. This specimen consisted of CD4+ or CD8+ T cells sorted from blood, obtained in a trial of the OX40 agonist ivuxolimab. The chain employs TRBV6-6 and TRBJ2-7; possibly the D gene is TRBD1, per 6 matching bases. This sequence originates from an adult with an advanced solid tumor such as melanoma, head and neck, liver or kidney cancer. The DNA sequence is as follows: TGTGCCAGCAGTTTACAGGGAGTACGGCAGTACTTC. Its amino acids are CASSLQGVRQYF.